A selection of T cell receptor beta chains follows, all from one sample in a study of neoadjuvant anti-PD-1 for oral cavity cancer. Sequenced by immunoSEQ multiplex PCR; TCRdb stores in-frame clones only, minus some. The data hold roughly 9,600 clones, with over 65% observed a single time. Sequenced material: PBMCs, taken after nivolumab (anti-PD-1) treatment. The source of these receptors is a person between 40 and 79 years old with oral cavity squamous cell carcinoma. The conserved cysteine and the conserved F or W are not part of the CDR3 here. Each record gives: V gene, CDR3 protein.

V gene: TRBV6-4
CDR3 protein: AIDVSYEQY

V gene: TRBV19
CDR3 protein: ASSMFGSAAYGYT

V gene: TRBV19
CDR3 protein: ASSDDPARNTIY

V gene: TRBV28
CDR3 protein: ASSLLPSYEQY

V gene: TRBV4-1
CDR3 protein: ASSQPSGLAGEETQY

V gene: TRBV7-3
CDR3 protein: ASSFSARGGSPLH

V gene: TRBV12-5
CDR3 protein: ASGLGLAGGTDTQY

V gene: TRBV9
CDR3 protein: ASSAGAGTANEKLF

V gene: TRBV5-4
CDR3 protein: ASSKTGLAISTDTQY

V gene: TRBV15
CDR3 protein: ATIRDRVPDTQY

V gene: TRBV5-1
CDR3 protein: ASSSLGVLAGQSYNEQF

V gene: TRBV4-1
CDR3 protein: ASSLEGGSAVNEQF

V gene: TRBV5-4
CDR3 protein: ASSLAAGTGLNTEAF

V gene: TRBV27
CDR3 protein: ASSPGTGFGGYT

V gene: TRBV7-9
CDR3 protein: ASSLGQGNYGYT

V gene: TRBV4-2
CDR3 protein: ASSQDRRIYGYT

V gene: TRBV6-1
CDR3 protein: ASSEGPASQTQY

V gene: TRBV7-9
CDR3 protein: ASSVVGPYNEQF

V gene: TRBV2
CDR3 protein: ASSGTSGSSDTQY

V gene: TRBV5-1
CDR3 protein: ASSLDSDPGNYGYT

V gene: TRBV15
CDR3 protein: ATSRGALTEAF

V gene: TRBV4-2
CDR3 protein: ASSQVGTSGSLDTQY

V gene: TRBV5-1
CDR3 protein: ASSLVGDGELF

V gene: TRBV30
CDR3 protein: AWKGGQTNYGYT

V gene: TRBV2
CDR3 protein: ASSEIGQGQGYT

V gene: TRBV7-8
CDR3 protein: ASSSSEQPYNEQF

V gene: TRBV6-6
CDR3 protein: ASTQSGKTDTQY

V gene: TRBV7-2
CDR3 protein: ASSLGRGQVGYT

V gene: TRBV30
CDR3 protein: AWRKDFNTEAF